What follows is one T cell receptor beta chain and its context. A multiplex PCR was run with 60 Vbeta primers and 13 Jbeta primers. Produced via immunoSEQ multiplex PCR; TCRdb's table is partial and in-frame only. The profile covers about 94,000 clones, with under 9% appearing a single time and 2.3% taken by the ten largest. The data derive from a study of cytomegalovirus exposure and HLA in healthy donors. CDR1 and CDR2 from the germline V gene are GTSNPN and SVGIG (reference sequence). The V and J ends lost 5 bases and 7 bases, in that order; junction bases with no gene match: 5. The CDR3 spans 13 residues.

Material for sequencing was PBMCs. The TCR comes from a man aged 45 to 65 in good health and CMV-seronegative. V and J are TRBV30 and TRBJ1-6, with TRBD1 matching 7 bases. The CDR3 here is CAWGGQPNSPLHF. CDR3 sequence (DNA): TGTGCCTGGGGGGGACAGCCGAATTCACCCCTCCACTTT.